This T cell receptor beta chain was observed in a study of beta chain features in type 1 diabetes (dated by TCRdb to the late 2010s). For the study in its entirety: Mean age, gender distribution, total cell number and subset yield were not different between patients and healthy donors. The study compared the TCRB repertoires of sorted circulating CD4+ T cell subsets in recently diagnosed type 1 diabetes patients with those in matched healthy donors. Regulatory and stem cell-like memory subsets were obtained from only 8 patients and roughly eight healthy donors, while naive and central memory subsets were obtained from all 30 or so donors. A total of 85 million to 140 million sorted cells were examined across all samples, and a strong correlation was observed between cell number per subset and RNA yield.

The entire amount of isolated RNA was reverse transcribed using the High Capacity cDNA Reverse Transcription Kit, so the sequenced TCRB transcripts were expressed ones. Deep immunoSEQ sequencing was performed on naive, central memory and regulatory T cell samples, with an average of about 3.6 million total reads per sample. Sorted cells were lysed in RLT buffer and RNA was extracted with DNase-treated RNeasy Micro or Mini kits, depending on cell number. To prevent cross-contamination, every cell subset was processed on its own, while patient and healthy donor samples were processed together. The immunoSEQ multiplex PCR was used to amplify TCRB sequences from cDNA, generating 87-bp fragments that spanned the CDR3 region. Sequencing of the amplicons was done on the Illumina HiSeq platform. The authors' pipeline ran thus. PCR bias was corrected computationally using synthetic template baselines, and reads within Hamming distance 2 were collapsed, with unmergeable singletons discarded. Reads were aligned against IMGT to assign V, D and J genes, CDR3 length and insertions or deletions at six rearrangement sites. Within each subset, clonotype counts were normalized to the number of sorted cells before true diversity and Gini coefficients were calculated with the tcR R package. Repertoire sharing was quantified using the overlap coefficient calculated on TCRB nucleotide sequences. This is the immuneACCESS table as TCRdb keeps it, with only in-frame sequences that have V and J called. A part of the clones is gone; compared with another copy, unresolved V genes explain less than half, and the rest is unexplained. The D gene and trimming were derived from the DNA, and the V and J assignments and clone size from that table. For this sample the table gives 300,000 to 350,000 clones, of which approximately 8.2% were detected only once. The ten largest clonotypes hold around 0.44% of the sample.

Overall study outcomes, separate from this receptor: In all four CD4+ subsets, TCRB CDR3 length was moderately but significantly shorter in type 1 diabetes patients. Because small numbers of individuals were included in the HLA sub-analyses, any influence of HLA type on TCRB rearrangement was left unresolved. Shorter templates might be favored by PCR, yet because patient and control samples were amplified and corrected together, any such skew would affect both groups equally. At VDJ recombination sites, patients with type 1 diabetes made fewer insertions and deleted more nucleotides, a pattern implying thymic rearrangement abnormalities. Because cDNA was sequenced instead of genomic DNA, highly expressing activated cells could be over-represented, though the groups showed no difference in activation or CD3 levels. Naive, central memory and regulatory TCRB repertoires appeared to be more alike among patients than among healthy donors.

At the junction V is shortened by 4 bases and J by 7 bases; bases outside the gene matches: 7. Inclusive of the bounding cysteine and phenylalanine, the CDR3 is 14 residues long. The only DNA kept is the CDR3, 42 bases in frame from the first base. CDR1 SGHRS and CDR2 YFSETQ were looked up in the germline V gene. Each donor gave one peripheral blood draw, averaging about 100 mL, which was collected into heparinised tubes. Naive, central memory, regulatory and stem cell-like memory CD4+ T cells were sorted on a BD FACSAria II using a panel including CD45RO, CCR7, CD25, CD127, CD95 and CD27. Purity was above 98% for every sorted population. PBMCs were isolated immediately by Lymphoprep density gradient centrifugation and stained directly without culture. So that batch effects would be minimized, each experiment stained and sorted samples in pairs, pairing one healthy donor with one patient. In regard to this clone: Its specific antigen is unknown. Base qualities were left out, and no much larger clone turns up one base away.

This receptor was identified in a young woman in good health. Sequenced material: central memory CD4+ T cells from blood. Here the chain combines TRBV5-1 and TRBJ2-7, with 11 junctional bases fitting TRBD1. In nucleotide form, the sequence is TGCGCCAGCAGCCTCGGGACAGGGGGTTGGGAGCAGTACTTC. Its translation reads: CASSLGTGGWEQYF.